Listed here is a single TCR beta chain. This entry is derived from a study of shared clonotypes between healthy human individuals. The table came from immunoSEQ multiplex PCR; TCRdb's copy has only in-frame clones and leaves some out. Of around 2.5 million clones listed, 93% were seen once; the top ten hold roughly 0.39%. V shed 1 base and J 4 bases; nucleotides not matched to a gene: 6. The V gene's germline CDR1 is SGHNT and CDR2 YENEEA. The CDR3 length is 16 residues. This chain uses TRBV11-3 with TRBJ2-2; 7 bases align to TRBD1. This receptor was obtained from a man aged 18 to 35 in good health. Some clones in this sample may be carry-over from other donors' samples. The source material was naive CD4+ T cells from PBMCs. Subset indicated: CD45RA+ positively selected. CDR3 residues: CASSLGGQVITGELFF. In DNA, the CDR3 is TGTGCCAGCAGCTTAGGTGGACAGGTTATCACCGGGGAGCTGTTTTTT.